The sequence of this T cell receptor (beta chain) was determined in a study of T cell clonotyping in hematopoietic cell transplantation (dated by TCRdb to the early 2020s). About the study as a whole: A total of approximately 130 blood samples were gathered in the study from around 40 consecutive transplant recipients along with their related donors. Recruitment of patients ran from 2015 to early 2017, and follow-up continued until late 2020 or until death. Points the paper makes about the study in general: Broader posttransplant TCR repertoire diversity was predicted by donor and pretransplant recipient Inverse Simpson Index values. Just a small fraction of recipient repertoires overlapped with donor repertoires, and more than 95% appeared de novo at the given depth. The sample size was limited, and CD4 and CD8 repertoire contributions could not be separated because cells were not sorted. After transplant, TCR diversity in recipients dropped, and pathologically expanded clonotypes increased progressively from day 30 to day 180.

This clone was counted a few times. Which antigen it targets is not known. Per-nucleotide qualities are absent, and no much larger clonotype sits a single base away. With the immunoSEQ assay, which is a bias-controlled multiplex PCR relying on V- and J-specific primers, TCR beta CDR3 regions were amplified from genomic DNA. In a second PCR step, the CDR3 amplicons were tagged with a proprietary barcode plus Illumina adapter sequences. CDR3 libraries were sequenced on an Illumina MiSeq instrument. Under the source paper's analysis protocol: Export and quality control were done with immunoSEQ Analyzer 3.0, while downstream analyses used R Bioconductor and Immunarch. Only productive rearrangements within the normalized downsampled data set were used in the calculation of repertoire metrics. Pathologically expanded clonotypes were defined as those larger than 5 templates in the normalized cohort. The Inverse Simpson Index served as the measure of repertoire diversity. CMV-specificity analyses were carried out on the non-normalized data set to capture all clonotypes. TCRdb re-hosts the immuneACCESS table, in-frame sequences only. Its copies lack some clones; in the studies checked, an unresolved V gene accounts for under half of them, and the cause for the rest is not known. V and J calls plus clone size are reproduced from that table; the DNA served to infer D and trimming. The sample data list approximately 9,600 clones, and roughly 79% of these were observed just once. About 9% of the sample belongs to the ten largest clones.

The sample's time point label, decoded: 30 days after allo-HCT. Blood from recipients was drawn roughly 28 days before transplant, then again at days 30, 100 and 180 after transplant. Nuclei Lysis Solution was used to extract genomic DNA from fresh or cryopreserved unfractionated peripheral blood mononuclear cells. As encoded in the germline V gene, CDR1 is KGHSY while CDR2 is FQNENV. The CDR3 holds 14 amino acids from the cysteine to the phenylalanine. Here the CDR3 DNA is all that survives: 42 bases in frame from base 1. V gives up 4 bases and J gives up 7 bases, and the segment between their germline ends measures 16 bases.

The source material was PBMCs, sampled 30 days after allogeneic stem cell transplant. This TCR derives from a female patient between 40 and 50 years old who had an allogeneic stem cell transplant from a related donor, so T cells may come from the graft donor. Some clones in this sample may be carry-over from other donors' samples. Recombination joined TRBV16 with TRBJ1-2; no D gene is confidently identified. CDR3 loop: CASSPSVSGFGYTF. The DNA reads as follows: TGTGCCAGCAGCCCATCGGTGAGTGGCTTTGGCTACACCTTC.